A single sample is the source of the 19 T cell receptor beta chains below, sequenced in a study of OX40 agonist ivuxolimab in advanced cancers. Clones were read by immunoSEQ multiplex PCR, and TCRdb kept only the in-frame ones, dropping some. The table has 70,000 to 80,000 clones, over 75% seen once. The sequencing used CD4+ or CD8+ T cells sorted from blood, collected in a trial of the OX40 agonist ivuxolimab. These receptors came from an adult with an advanced solid tumor such as melanoma, head and neck, liver or kidney cancer.

Regarding this clone: The identical CDR3 is also encoded by other nucleotide sequences in the sample. The chain joins TRBV5-1 to TRBJ2-3; no definite D call. Germline assignment: CDR1 SGHRS and CDR2 YFSETQ. V lost 4 bases, J lost 0 bases, and 3 bases lay in between. The CDR3 spans 12 residues. The CDR3 loop reads CASSLSTDTQYF. CDR3 in DNA: TGCGCCAGCAGCCTAAGCACAGATACGCAGTATTTT.

V and J are TRBV7-6 and TRBJ2-1; 7 bases agree with TRBD2. The CDR3 has 15 amino acids. With 5 bases clipped from V and 6 bases from J, the junction kept 10 bases outside the gene matches. Germline V gene sequence: CDR1 SGHVS, CDR2 FNYEAQ. The CDR3 sequence: CASSLEGGPRNEQFF. CDR3 nucleotide sequence: TGTGCCAGCAGCCTAGAGGGAGGGCCACGCAATGAGCAGTTCTTC.

This clone appeared a single time. The chain joins TRBV7-6 to TRBJ2-2; D may correspond to TRBD1 or TRBD2 (7 bases each). Between the trimmed V and J ends, which lost 2 bases and 7 bases, there was a span of 17 bases. Germline CDR1 is SGHVS and CDR2 is FNYEAQ. The CDR3 loop spans 16 amino acids. DNA of the CDR3: TGTGCCAGCAGCTTAAGCAGGGGGGGATCCAACGGGGAGCTGTTTTTT. Protein sequence: CASSLSRGGSNGELFF. Filled out from reference TRBV7-6 and TRBJ2-2, the complete variable domain reads GAGVSQSPRYKVTKRGQDVALRCDPISGHVSLYWYRQALGQGPEFLTYFNYEAQQDKSGLPNDRFSAERPEGSISTLTIQRTEQRDSAMYRCASSLSRGGSNGELFFGEGSRLTVL.

This chain uses TRBV4-1 with TRBJ2-5; D is uncertain. Germline lookup yields CDR1 MGHRA and CDR2 YSYEKL. The CDR3 loop spans 12 amino acids. V gave up 1 base and J gave up 14 bases, with 14 bases separating them. CDR3 protein: CASSQVGLGQYF. In nucleotides, the CDR3 is TGCGCCAGCAGCCAAGTCGGGCTAGGGCAATACTTC.

The J gene is TRBJ2-7, the V gene TRBV21-1; the DNA was not used to check the table's D call, TRBD2. TRBV21-1 is a recognized pseudogene. The CDR3 is 19 residues long. CDR3 bases: TGTGCCAGCAGCAAATACATGGGAGTGACTAGCGGGACAGTCTACGAGCAGTACTTC. It translates to CASSKYMGVTSGTVYEQYF.

This chain joins TRBV30 and TRBJ2-3; TRBD2 is a possible D gene (5 bases). The germline V gene has CDR1 GTSNPN and CDR2 SVGIG (reference sequence). The CDR3 has 14 residues. Trimming removed 0 bases from V and 2 bases from J, with 9 bases in between. CDR3 protein: CAWSVLVFTDTQYF. For the CDR3, the DNA is TGTGCCTGGAGTGTACTAGTATTCACAGATACGCAGTATTTT. Full variable domain (rest looked up from reference TRBV30 and TRBJ2-3): SQTIHQWPATLVQPVGSPLSLECTVEGTSNPNLYWYRQAAGRGLQLLFYSVGIGQISSEVPQNLSASRPQDRQFILSSKKLLLSDSGFYLCAWSVLVFTDTQYFGPGTRLTVL.

CDR3 sequence: CAWSRGDANIQYF. The DNA of the CDR3 is TGTGCCTGGAGTCGAGGGGATGCAAACATTCAGTACTTC. V is TRBV30 and J is TRBJ2-4; D is tentatively TRBD1 or TRBD2 (5 bases each). The V gene lost 2 bases and the J gene lost 6 bases, with 11 bases spanning the gap. Germline CDR1 reads GTSNPN; CDR2 reads SVGIG (reference sequence). The CDR3 has 13 residues.

The chain recombines TRBV19 with TRBJ2-6; D perhaps matches TRBD2 (5 bases). The CDR3 consists of 18 residues. The germline V gene encodes CDR1 LNHDA and CDR2 SQIVND (reference sequence). The V and J ends lost 6 bases and 0 bases respectively, with 18 bases between them. CDR3 DNA sequence: TGTGCCAGTAGGAGGTGGGAAGGGAGTAGCTCTGGGGCCAACGTCCTGACTTTC. Its translation is CASRRWEGSSSGANVLTF.

This rearrangement joins TRBV7-9 to TRBJ2-3; 7 positions match TRBD2. The V gene's germline CDR1 is SEHNR and CDR2 FQNEAQ (reference sequence). CDR3 length: 16 residues. V trimming: 4 bases; J trimming: 2 bases; junction bases outside the gene matches: 9. The CDR3 is CASSSPPGGTTDTQYF. DNA for the CDR3: TGTGCCAGCAGCTCCCCCCCGGGGGGAACCACAGATACGCAGTATTTT. The whole variable domain, remainder taken from reference TRBV7-9 and TRBJ2-3, is DTGVSQNPRHKITKRGQNVTFRCDPISEHNRLYWYRQTLGQGPEFLTYFQNEAQLEKSRLLSDRFSAERPKGSFSTLEIQRTEQGDSAMYLCASSSPPGGTTDTQYFGPGTRLTVL.

This sequence joins TRBV11-3 and TRBJ2-1; 7 nucleotides match TRBD2. Looked up from germline, CDR1 is SGHNT and CDR2 is YENEEA. The CDR3 is made up of 16 amino acids. V dropped 2 bases and J dropped 4; count of bases not matched to a gene: 8. The CDR3 is CASSLRAGELYNEQFF. The CDR3 region has the DNA TGTGCCAGCAGCTTACGGGCGGGAGAGCTATACAATGAGCAGTTCTTC. The variable domain in full, completed from reference TRBV11-3 and TRBJ2-1, reads EAGVVQSPRYKIIEKKQPVAFWCNPISGHNTLYWYLQNLGQGPELLIRYENEEAVDDSQLPKDRFSAERLKGVDSTLKIQPAELGDSAVYLCASSLRAGELYNEQFFGPGTRLTVL.

The chain couples TRBV4-2 to TRBJ2-2; D gene uncertain. V was shortened by 3 bases and J by 7 bases, with 9 bases between the two germline ends. Germline V CDR1 and CDR2: LGHNA, YNFKEQ. This CDR3 comprises 13 residues. CDR3 loop: CASSHSGFGELFF. The CDR3 region has the DNA TGTGCCAGCAGCCACTCAGGTTTCGGGGAGCTGTTTTTT.

This chain links TRBV30 with TRBJ2-3; the D gene is possibly TRBD1 (5 bases). Looked up from germline, CDR1 is GTSNPN and CDR2 is SVGIG (reference sequence). V was clipped by 2 bases and J by 0 bases, with 12 bases between them. The CDR3 length is 15 residues. The CDR3 loop reads CAWSTGSSSTDTQYF. CDR3 nucleotide sequence: TGTGCCTGGAGTACAGGATCCTCTAGCACAGATACGCAGTATTTT. Full variable domain (missing parts from reference TRBV30 and TRBJ2-3): SQTIHQWPATLVQPVGSPLSLECTVEGTSNPNLYWYRQAAGRGLQLLFYSVGIGQISSEVPQNLSASRPQDRQFILSSKKLLLSDSGFYLCAWSTGSSSTDTQYFGPGTRLTVL.

J is TRBJ2-7 and V is TRBV30, with D perhaps given as TRBD1 or TRBD2 (7 bases each). The CDR3 is 15 amino acids. The germline CDR1 and CDR2 sequences are GTSNPN and SVGIG (reference sequence). The germline V and J ends were trimmed by 1 base and 3 bases, with 16 bases remaining between them. CDR3 nucleotide sequence: TGTGCCTGGAGTGGAGGGAGGGGGCAGTACTACGAGCAGTACTTC. It specifies CAWSGGRGQYYEQYF.

This clone was recorded a few times. The rearrangement uses TRBV5-6 and TRBJ2-7; 8 bases are shared with TRBD1. The CDR3 contains 15 residues. CDR1 and CDR2 from the germline V gene are SGHDT and YYEEEE. The V segment lost 4 bases and the J segment 3 bases; nucleotides outside the gene matches: 9. DNA of the CDR3: TGTGCCAGCAGCCCCGACAGGGGTAATGGCTACGAGCAGTACTTC. Its protein is CASSPDRGNGYEQYF.

The chain employs TRBV7-2 and TRBJ2-3; D is undetermined. Germline V CDR1 and CDR2: SGHTA, FQGNSA. The V and J ends lost 2 bases and 4 bases respectively, with 4 bases between them. CDR3 size: 12 residues. The CDR3 here is CASSLYSDTQYF. In nucleotides, the CDR3 is TGTGCCAGCAGCTTATATTCAGATACGCAGTATTTT.

The chain links TRBV11-3 to TRBJ2-7; TRBD1 matches at 7 bases. The germline V gene has CDR1 SGHNT and CDR2 YENEEA. CDR3 length equals 15 residues. Unmatched junction bases numbered 13, after V lost 5 bases and J lost 6 bases. The CDR3 sequence is CASSAPGTESAEQYF. CDR3 nucleotides: TGTGCCAGCAGCGCCCCTGGGACAGAGAGCGCCGAGCAGTACTTC.

The chain joins TRBV7-2 to TRBJ2-1, with 10 bases lining up with TRBD2. This CDR3 comprises 15 residues. Germline trimming cut 4 bases from V and 7 bases from J; bases unmatched to any gene: 7. The germline CDR1 and CDR2 sequences are SGHTA and FQGNSA. The CDR3 loop reads CASSSLAGVGNEQFF. In DNA form, the CDR3 reads TGTGCCAGCAGCTCCCTAGCGGGGGTGGGGAATGAGCAGTTCTTC.

The genes are TRBV6-5 and TRBJ1-3, with D tentatively TRBD1 (5 bases). CDR3 size: 13 residues. Germline assignment: CDR1 MNHEY and CDR2 SVGAGI. The V and J ends lost 6 bases and 2 bases respectively, with 8 bases between them. The CDR3 region is CASRRGTGNTIYF. CDR3 nucleotide sequence: TGTGCCAGCAGGAGGGGAACTGGAAACACCATATATTTT.

V gene TRBV7-6 combines with J gene TRBJ2-5, with no clear D. The germline V and J ends were trimmed by 5 bases and 1 base, with 11 bases remaining between them. Germline CDR1 and CDR2: SGHVS and FNYEAQ. There are 14 residues in the CDR3. Written as DNA, the CDR3 is TGTGCCAGCAGCGACCAAGGGCCCCAAGAGACCCAGTACTTC. Translation gives CASSDQGPQETQYF.